The T cell receptor (beta chain) under discussion was sequenced for a study of T cells after yellow fever vaccination. Trimming cost V 7 bases and J 5 bases, with 11 bases left between them. This CDR3 spans 12 amino acids. Germline values: CDR1 SQVTM, CDR2 ANQGSEA. Conversion of TCR transcripts into cDNA relied on 5'RACE template switching, which added a universal primer site and UMIs. TCRdb used MiXCR to reprocess the 5' RACE reads, holding one entry per CDR3 protein. Found here are 340,000 or so distinct CDR3 sequences, around 13% of them singletons; the top ten hold 3% to 4%. This clonotype was observed many times.

The chain has TRBV29-1 and TRBJ1-4; D is possibly TRBD1 (5 bases). The clonotype originates from a man aged 18-30 years who received the YFV17D yellow fever vaccine. Sample: CD4+ T cells sorted from PBMCs, taken 15 days after the yellow fever booster vaccination. Written as DNA, the CDR3 is TGCAGCGCGATAGAGGGGAATGAAAAACTGTTTTTT. This encodes CSAIEGNEKLFF.